This TCR beta chain derives from a study of blood T cell repertoires in COVID-19. The protocol was immunoSEQ multiplex PCR, while the TCRdb copy is restricted to in-frame clones and leaves out a portion. The sample yields 110,000 to 150,000 clones, less than 85% seen once. With V trimmed by 0 bases and J by 4 bases, 7 bases remained unmatched. CDR1 and CDR2 from the germline V gene are MNHNY and SVGAGI (reference sequence). The CDR3 extends over 16 amino acids. This clonotype was sampled from a woman under 30 who had been exposed to COVID-19. J is TRBJ2-7 and V is TRBV6-6, with 9 bases that match TRBD2. What was sequenced was PBMCs or T cells enriched from blood (not recorded which). The DNA for the CDR3 is TGTGCCAGCAGTTACTCCGCTAGCGGGAAGGGGTACGAGCAGTACTTC. Protein: CASSYSASGKGYEQYF.